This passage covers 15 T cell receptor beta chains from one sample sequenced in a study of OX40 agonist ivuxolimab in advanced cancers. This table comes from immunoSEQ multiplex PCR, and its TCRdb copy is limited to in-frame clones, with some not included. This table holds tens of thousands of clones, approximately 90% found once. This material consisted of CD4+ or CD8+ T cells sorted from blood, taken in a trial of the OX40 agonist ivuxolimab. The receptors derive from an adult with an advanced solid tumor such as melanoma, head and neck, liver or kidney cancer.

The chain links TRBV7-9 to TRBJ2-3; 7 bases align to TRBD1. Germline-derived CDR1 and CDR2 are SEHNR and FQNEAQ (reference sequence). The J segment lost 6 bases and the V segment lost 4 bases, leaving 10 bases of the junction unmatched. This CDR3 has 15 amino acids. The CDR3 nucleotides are TGTGCCAGCAGCTCCCGACAGGGAGCAGTGGATACGCAGTATTTT. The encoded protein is CASSSRQGAVDTQYF.

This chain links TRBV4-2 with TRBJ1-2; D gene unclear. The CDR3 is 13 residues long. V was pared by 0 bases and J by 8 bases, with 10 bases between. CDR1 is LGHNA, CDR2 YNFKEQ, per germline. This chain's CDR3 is CASSQDGVGGYTF. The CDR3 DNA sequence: TGTGCCAGCAGCCAAGATGGGGTGGGCGGCTACACCTTC.

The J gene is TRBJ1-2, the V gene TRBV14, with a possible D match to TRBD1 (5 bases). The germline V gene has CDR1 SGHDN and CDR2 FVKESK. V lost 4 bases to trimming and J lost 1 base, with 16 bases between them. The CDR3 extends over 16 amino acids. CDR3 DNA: TGTGCCAGCAGCCTGATGCCGGGACCGCGTAACTATGGCTACACCTTC. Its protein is CASSLMPGPRNYGYTF.

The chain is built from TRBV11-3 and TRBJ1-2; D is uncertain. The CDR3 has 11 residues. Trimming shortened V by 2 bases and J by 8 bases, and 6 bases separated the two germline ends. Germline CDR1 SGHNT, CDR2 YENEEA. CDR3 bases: TGTGCCAGCAGCTTATATCGGGGCTACACCTTC. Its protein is CASSLYRGYTF. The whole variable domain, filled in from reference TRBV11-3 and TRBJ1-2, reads EAGVVQSPRYKIIEKKQPVAFWCNPISGHNTLYWYLQNLGQGPELLIRYENEEAVDDSQLPKDRFSAERLKGVDSTLKIQPAELGDSAVYLCASSLYRGYTFGSGTRLTVV.

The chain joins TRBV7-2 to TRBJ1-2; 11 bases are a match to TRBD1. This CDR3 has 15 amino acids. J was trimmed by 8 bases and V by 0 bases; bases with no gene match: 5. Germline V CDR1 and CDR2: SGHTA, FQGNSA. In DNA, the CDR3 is TGTGCCAGCAGCTTAGCCGGACAGGGGGCAGGGGGCTACACCTTC. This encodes CASSLAGQGAGGYTF.

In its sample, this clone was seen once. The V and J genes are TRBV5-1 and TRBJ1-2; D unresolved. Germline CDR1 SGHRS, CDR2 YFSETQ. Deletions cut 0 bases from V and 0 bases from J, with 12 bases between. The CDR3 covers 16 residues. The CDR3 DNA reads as TGCGCCAGCAGCTTGGTGAGCGGGGTTGCTAACTATGGCTACACCTTC. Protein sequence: CASSLVSGVANYGYTF.

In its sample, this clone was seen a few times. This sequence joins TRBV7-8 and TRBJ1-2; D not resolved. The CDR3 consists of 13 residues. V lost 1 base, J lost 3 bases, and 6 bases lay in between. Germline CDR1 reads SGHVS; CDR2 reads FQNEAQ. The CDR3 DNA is TGTGCCAGCAGCTTAGGACGAGACTATGGCTACACCTTC. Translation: CASSLGRDYGYTF.

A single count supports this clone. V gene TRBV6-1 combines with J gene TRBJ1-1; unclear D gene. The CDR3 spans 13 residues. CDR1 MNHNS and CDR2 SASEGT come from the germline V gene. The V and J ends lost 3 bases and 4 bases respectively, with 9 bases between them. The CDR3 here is CASSDQPGTEAFF. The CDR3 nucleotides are TGTGCCAGCAGTGACCAACCGGGCACTGAAGCTTTCTTT.

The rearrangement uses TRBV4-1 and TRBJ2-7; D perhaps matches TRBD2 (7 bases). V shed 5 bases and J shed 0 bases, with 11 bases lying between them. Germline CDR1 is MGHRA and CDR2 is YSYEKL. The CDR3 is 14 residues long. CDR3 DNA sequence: TGCGCCAGCAGCAACCGGGGGGCCTCCTACGAGCAGTACTTC. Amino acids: CASSNRGASYEQYF.

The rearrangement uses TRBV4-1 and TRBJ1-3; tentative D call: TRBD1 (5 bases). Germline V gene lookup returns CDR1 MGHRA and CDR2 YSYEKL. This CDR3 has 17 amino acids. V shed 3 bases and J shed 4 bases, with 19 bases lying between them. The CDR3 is CASSHPSGGRVGNTIYF. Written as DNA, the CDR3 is TGCGCCAGCAGCCATCCCTCGGGGGGTCGGGTCGGAAACACCATATATTTT.

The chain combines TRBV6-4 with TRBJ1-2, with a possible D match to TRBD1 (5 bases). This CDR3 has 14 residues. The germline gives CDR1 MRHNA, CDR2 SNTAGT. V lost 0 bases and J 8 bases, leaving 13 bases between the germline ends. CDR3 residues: CASSDSRGRGGYTF. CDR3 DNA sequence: TGTGCCAGCAGTGACTCTCGGGGCCGAGGCGGCTACACCTTC.

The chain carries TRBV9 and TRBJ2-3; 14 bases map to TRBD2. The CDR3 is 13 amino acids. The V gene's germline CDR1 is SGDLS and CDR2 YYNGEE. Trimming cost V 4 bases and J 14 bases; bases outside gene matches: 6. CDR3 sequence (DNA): TGTGCCAGCAGCCCCCGGACTAGCGGGGGGACGTATTTT. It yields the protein CASSPRTSGGTYF. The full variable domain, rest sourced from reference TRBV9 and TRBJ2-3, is DSGVTQTPKHLITATGQRVTLRCSPRSGDLSVYWYQQSLDQGLQFLIQYYNGEERAKGNILERFSAQQFPDLHSELNLSSLELGDSALYFCASSPRTSGGTYFGPGTRLTVL.

DNA of the CDR3: TGTGCCAGCAGAGCCGCAGGGGCCTACGAGCAGTACTTC. It specifies CASRAAGAYEQYF. This rearrangement joins TRBV6-1 to TRBJ2-7; TRBD1 might be the D (6 bases). V was pared by 6 bases and J by 2 bases, with 11 bases between. Germline CDR1 reads MNHNS; CDR2 reads SASEGT. This CDR3 contains 13 residues.

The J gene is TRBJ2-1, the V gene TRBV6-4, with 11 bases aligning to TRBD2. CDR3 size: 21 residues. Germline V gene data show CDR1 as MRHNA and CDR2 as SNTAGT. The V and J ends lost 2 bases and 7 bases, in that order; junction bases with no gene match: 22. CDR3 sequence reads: CASSDPSGTGGTSGRGNEQFF. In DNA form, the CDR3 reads TGTGCCAGCAGTGACCCCTCCGGGACGGGGGGGACTAGCGGCAGAGGTAATGAGCAGTTCTTC.

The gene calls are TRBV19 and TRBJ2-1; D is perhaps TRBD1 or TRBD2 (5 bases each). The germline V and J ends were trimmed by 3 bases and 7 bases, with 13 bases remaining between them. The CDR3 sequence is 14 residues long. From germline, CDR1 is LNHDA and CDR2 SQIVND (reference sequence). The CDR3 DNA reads TGTGCCAGTAGTATGGAGAGGGGTGGGAATGAGCAGTTCTTC. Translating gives CASSMERGGNEQFF.